This T cell receptor beta chain was found in a study of identifying expanded T cells in peripheral blood. The CDR3 sequence is 13 residues long. V lost 3 bases to trimming and J lost 7 bases, with 10 bases between them. Germline values: CDR1 MNHNS, CDR2 SASEGT. The method was immunoSEQ multiplex PCR; TCRdb's version includes in-frame clones alone and lacks a portion of them. The repertoire holds 80,000 to 95,000 clones, with 88% as singletons. Regarding the study as a whole: Over two and four weeks, about 15 and 18 clones changed, versus 1.2 between replicates. Approximately 2-week clone count variance significantly increased as total template count grew.

Comments on this clone: Its antigen is unknown.

Healthy donors had no documented immune events, such as infections, while sampled. The specimen was blood. V is TRBV6-1 and J is TRBJ2-1; D is possibly TRBD2 (5 bases). This receptor was taken from a person aged 18 to 70 in good health. DNA for the CDR3: TGTGCCAGCAGTGAGGAGGTTACGAATGAGCAGTTCTTC. Protein product: CASSEEVTNEQFF.